The clone carrying this TCR beta chain was recorded only once. V shed 6 bases, J shed 1 base, and the junction held 8 bases outside the gene matches. This CDR3 contains 16 residues. Germline loops: CDR1 MNHNY, CDR2 SVGAGI (reference sequence). These data come from a study of blood T cell repertoires in COVID-19. The wider study: COVID-19 samples, acute and convalescent, were from the United States, Italy and Spain. From T cells, B-cell-depleted T cells, or PBMCs came the material, which was cDNA or gDNA.

In the original workflow: Amplification from reference gene primers served as the basis for estimated nucleated cell counts. Profiling relied on immunoSEQ multiplex PCR, and the TCRdb table lists in-frame clones only, not all of them. V, J and clone size reflect that table, while D and trimming were determined from the DNA. The sample shows approximately 60,000 clones, more than 80% of them seen only once. The sequence derives from a man aged 80 or over with acute or convalescent COVID-19. The rearrangement links TRBV6-6 to TRBJ2-2; 7 positions match TRBD2. Source material: peripheral blood. This CDR3 is CASRSPGGRNTGELFF. CDR3 in DNA: TGTGCCAGCAGGTCCCCGGGGGGAAGGAACACCGGGGAGCTGTTTTTT.